The present TCR beta chain was sequenced within a study of T cell responses to AZD1222 COVID-19 vaccine (dated by TCRdb to the early 2020s). Context from the whole study: AZD1222 recipients with second doses at about 4 weeks or about 12 weeks were pooled, because spike-specific TCR depth and breadth did not differ between schedules. A total of under 250 trial participants underwent TCR sequencing, of whom 200 to 220 had received two doses of AZD1222 and roughly 26 had received two doses of the MenACWY control vaccine. Enrollment into the trials was organized by age into subgroups of 18-55, 56-69 and 70-plus years, and those subgroups contained roughly 140, 27 and 60 TCR-sequenced participants, respectively.

General findings and caveats noted by the study authors: Spike-specific TCR breadth and depth rose significantly after two AZD1222 doses compared with day 0 and with MenACWY recipients. Most participants were white British and females outnumbered males, and the authors suggested that clonal diversity may have been underestimated. The vaccine-associated CD4 TCRs covered the entire spike protein, and the dominant responses fell in regions 160-218 and 743-854. Reportedly, close to half of the unique spike-specific TCRs recognized epitopes lying outside the regions that are mutated in the B.1.351 and B.1.1.7 variants. The 56-69-year group was small, and its depth increase did not reach significance, likely because of low power. No day 14 peak-response samples were available, so repertoires were characterized only after the peak T cell response. Only a handful of AZD1222 recipients were SARS-CoV-2 seropositive at baseline, limiting conclusions about previously exposed vaccinees.

The CDR3 regions of human TCRbeta chains were subjected to immunosequencing. As for the authors' bioinformatics: TCRs in the repertoires were matched against a reference library of SARS-CoV-2-specific TCRs that had been generated with the MIRA antigen-specificity platform. Breadth was defined as the fraction of unique TCRs that were SARS-CoV-2-associated. Depth was defined as the fraction of total T cells that were SARS-CoV-2-associated. Using the MIRA data, each spike-specific TCR was mapped to the spike region that the TCR reacts to and placed in a CD4 or CD8 class. Log10-transformed breadth and depth values were compared by one-way ANOVA with Sidak's multiple comparisons tests. The table comes from immuneACCESS by way of TCRdb, which keeps in-frame sequences with V and J called. Part of the clones is missing from these tables; in studies checked, under half for an unresolved V gene and the rest for unknown reasons. Clonal size and the V and J genes are those of that table, whereas D and trimming came from the DNA. Across this sample there are approximately 160,000 clones, with around nine tenths seen only once. The top ten constitute 5% of the sample.

For this clone: Its antigen is currently not known. No much larger clone is present one base from it, and per-base qualities are unavailable.

The sample's time point, from its label and the paper: baseline before first vaccination. Vaccinee samples came from UK trials COV001 and COV002, including a single-blind randomized controlled phase 2/3 trial of AZD1222 (ChAdOx1 nCoV-19) in healthy adults. For TCRbeta chain sequencing, PBMC samples were collected from trial participants at day 0 and at day 28 after the second dose. Material: peripheral blood, obtained on day 0 of AZD1222 vaccination. The sequence derives from an adult in good health.

The sequenced DNA is TGTGCCAGCAGCTTAGCGTTTTTGGTAGCGGGGACGGGCAATGAGCAGTTCTTC. Its product reads: CASSLAFLVAGTGNEQFF. The rearrangement joined TRBV7-8 to TRBJ2-1, with 8 middle bases fitting TRBD2. Trimming takes 0 bases off V and 6 bases off J; junction bases not matched to a gene: 13. The germline V gene provides CDR1 SGHVS and CDR2 FQNEAQ. CDR3 length: 18 amino acids, cysteine to phenylalanine. The sequence is cut down to CDR3 DNA, 54 bases in frame from base 1.